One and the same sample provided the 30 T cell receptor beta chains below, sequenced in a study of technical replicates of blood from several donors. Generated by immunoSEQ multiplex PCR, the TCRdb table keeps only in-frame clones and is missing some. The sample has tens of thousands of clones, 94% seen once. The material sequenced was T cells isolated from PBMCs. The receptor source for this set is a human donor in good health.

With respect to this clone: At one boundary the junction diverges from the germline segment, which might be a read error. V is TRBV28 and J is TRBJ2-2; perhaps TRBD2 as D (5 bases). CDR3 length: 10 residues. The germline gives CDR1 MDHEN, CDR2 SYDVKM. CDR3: CASSLGRGIF. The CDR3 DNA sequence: TGTGCCAGCAGCCTCGGACGAGGGATTTTT.

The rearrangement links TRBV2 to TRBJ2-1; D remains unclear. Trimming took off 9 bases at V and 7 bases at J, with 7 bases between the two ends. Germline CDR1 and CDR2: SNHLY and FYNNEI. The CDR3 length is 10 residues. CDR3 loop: CASTSNEQFF. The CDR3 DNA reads TGTGCCAGTACGAGTAATGAGCAGTTCTTC. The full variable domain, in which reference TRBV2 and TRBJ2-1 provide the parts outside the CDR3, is EPEVTQTPSHQVTQMGQEVILRCVPISNHLYFYWYRQILGQKVEFLVSFYNNEISEKSEIFDDQFSVERPDGSNFTLKIRSTKLEDSAMYFCASTSNEQFFGPGTRLTVL.

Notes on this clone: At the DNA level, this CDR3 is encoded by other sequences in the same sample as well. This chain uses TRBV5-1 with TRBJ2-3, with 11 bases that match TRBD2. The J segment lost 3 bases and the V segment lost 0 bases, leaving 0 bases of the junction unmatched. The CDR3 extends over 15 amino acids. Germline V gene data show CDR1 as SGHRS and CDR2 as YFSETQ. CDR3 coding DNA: TGCGCCAGCAGCTTGGGACTAGCGGGAACAGATACGCAGTATTTT. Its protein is CASSLGLAGTDTQYF.

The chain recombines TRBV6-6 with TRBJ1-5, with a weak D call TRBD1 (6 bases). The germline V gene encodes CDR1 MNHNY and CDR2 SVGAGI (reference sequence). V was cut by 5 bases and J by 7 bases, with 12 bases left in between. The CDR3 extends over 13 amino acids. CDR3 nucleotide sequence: TGTGCCAGCAGTACAGGGCAGGGGCAGCCCCAGCATTTT. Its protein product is CASSTGQGQPQHF.

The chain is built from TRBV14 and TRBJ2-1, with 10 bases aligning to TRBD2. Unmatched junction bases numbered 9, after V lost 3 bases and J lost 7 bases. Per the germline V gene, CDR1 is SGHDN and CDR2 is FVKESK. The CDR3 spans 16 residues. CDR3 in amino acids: CASSQRRLAGLNEQFF. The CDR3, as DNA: TGTGCCAGCAGCCAGAGGAGACTAGCGGGTCTGAATGAGCAGTTCTTC.

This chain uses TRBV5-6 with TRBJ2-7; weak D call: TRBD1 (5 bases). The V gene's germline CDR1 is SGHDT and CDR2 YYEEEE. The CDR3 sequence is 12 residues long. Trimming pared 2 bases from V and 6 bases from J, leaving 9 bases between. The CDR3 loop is CASSFYRLEQYF. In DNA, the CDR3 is TGTGCCAGCAGCTTTTACAGGCTCGAGCAGTACTTC.

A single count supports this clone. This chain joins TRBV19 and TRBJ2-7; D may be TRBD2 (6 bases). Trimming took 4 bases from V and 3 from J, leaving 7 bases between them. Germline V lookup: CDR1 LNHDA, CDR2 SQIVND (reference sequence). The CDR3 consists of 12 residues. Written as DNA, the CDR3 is TGTGCCAGTAGTAGGGGGGTCTACGAGCAGTACTTC. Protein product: CASSRGVYEQYF. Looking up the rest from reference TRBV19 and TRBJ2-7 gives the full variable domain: DGGITQSPKYLFRKEGQNVTLSCEQNLNHDAMYWYRQDPGQGLRLIYYSQIVNDFQKGDIAEGYSVSREKKESFPLTVTSAQKNPTAFYLCASSRGVYEQYFGPGTRLTVT.

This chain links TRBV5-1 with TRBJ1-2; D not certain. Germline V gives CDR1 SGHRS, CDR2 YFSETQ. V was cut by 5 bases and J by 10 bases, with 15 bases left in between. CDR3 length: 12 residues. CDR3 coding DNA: TGCGCCAGCAGTCAACGTCTCCAGGACTACACCTTC. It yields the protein CASSQRLQDYTF.

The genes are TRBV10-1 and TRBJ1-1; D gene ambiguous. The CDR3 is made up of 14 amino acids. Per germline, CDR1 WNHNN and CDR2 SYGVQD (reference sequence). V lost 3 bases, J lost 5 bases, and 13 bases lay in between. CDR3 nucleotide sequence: TGCGCCAGCAGTGATTCGGGGAAGAGAACTGAAGCTTTCTTT. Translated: CASSDSGKRTEAFF.

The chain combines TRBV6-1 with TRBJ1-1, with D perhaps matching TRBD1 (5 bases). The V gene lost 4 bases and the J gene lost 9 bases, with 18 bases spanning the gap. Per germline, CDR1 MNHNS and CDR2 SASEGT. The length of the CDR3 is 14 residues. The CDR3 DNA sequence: TGTGCCAGCAGTGTTTTGTCAGGGTCGGACCAAGCTTTCTTT. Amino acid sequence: CASSVLSGSDQAFF.

CDR3 amino acids: CASSLVGSGGEETQYF. The CDR3 DNA reads as TGCGCCAGCAGCTTGGTGGGTAGCGGGGGAGAAGAGACCCAGTACTTC. The genes are TRBV5-1 and TRBJ2-5; 9 positions agree with TRBD2. J gave up 3 bases and V 0 bases, and 6 bases lay outside the gene matches. Per the germline V gene, CDR1 is SGHRS and CDR2 is YFSETQ. This CDR3 is 16 amino acids long.

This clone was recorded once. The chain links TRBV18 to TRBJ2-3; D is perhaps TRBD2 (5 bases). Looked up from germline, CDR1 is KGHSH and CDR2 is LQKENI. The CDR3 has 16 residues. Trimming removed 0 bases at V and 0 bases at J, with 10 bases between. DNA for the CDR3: TGTGCCAGCTCACCACCCGGGATTGGGAGCACAGATACGCAGTATTTT. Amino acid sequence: CASSPPGIGSTDTQYF.

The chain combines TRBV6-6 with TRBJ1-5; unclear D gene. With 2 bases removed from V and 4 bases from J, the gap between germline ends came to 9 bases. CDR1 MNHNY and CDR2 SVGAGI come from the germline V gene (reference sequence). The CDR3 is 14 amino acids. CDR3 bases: TGTGCCAGCAGTTACGAGGTGCCAAATCAGCCCCAGCATTTT. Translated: CASSYEVPNQPQHF.

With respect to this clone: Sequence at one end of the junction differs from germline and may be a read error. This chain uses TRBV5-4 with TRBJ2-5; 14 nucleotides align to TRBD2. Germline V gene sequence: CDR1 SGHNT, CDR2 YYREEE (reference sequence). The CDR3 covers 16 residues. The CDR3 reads CASSTGLAGGSSPADF. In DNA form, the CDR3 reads TGTGCCAGCAGCACCGGACTAGCGGGGGGCAGTAGCCCCGCGGACTTC.

The CDR3 DNA follows: TGTGCCAGCTCACCGGCAGGGCCAAATGAAAAACTGTTTTTT. Protein sequence: CASSPAGPNEKLFF. The chain joins TRBV18 to TRBJ1-4, with TRBD1 as a possible D gene (5 bases). This CDR3 region has 14 residues. V lost 3 bases to trimming and J lost 5 bases, with 10 bases between them. From germline, CDR1 is KGHSH and CDR2 LQKENI.

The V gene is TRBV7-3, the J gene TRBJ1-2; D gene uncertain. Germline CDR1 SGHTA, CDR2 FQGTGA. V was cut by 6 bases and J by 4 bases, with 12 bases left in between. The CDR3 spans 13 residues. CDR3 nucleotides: TGTGCCAGCAGTCTAGAAGGTGGCTATGGCTACACCTTC. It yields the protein CASSLEGGYGYTF.

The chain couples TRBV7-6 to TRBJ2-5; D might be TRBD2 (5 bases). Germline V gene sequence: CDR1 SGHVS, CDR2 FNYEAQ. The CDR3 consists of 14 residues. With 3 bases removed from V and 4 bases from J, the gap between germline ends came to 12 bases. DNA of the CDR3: TGTGCCAGCAGCTTGAAGGCGGGTCCAGAGACCCAGTACTTC. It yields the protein CASSLKAGPETQYF.

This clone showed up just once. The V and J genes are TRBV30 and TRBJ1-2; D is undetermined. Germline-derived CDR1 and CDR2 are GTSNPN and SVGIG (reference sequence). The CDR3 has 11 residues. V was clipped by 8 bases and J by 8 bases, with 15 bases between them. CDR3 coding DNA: TGTGCCCCCCCCCGGAGGGTCGGCTACACCTTC. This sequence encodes CAPPRRVGYTF.

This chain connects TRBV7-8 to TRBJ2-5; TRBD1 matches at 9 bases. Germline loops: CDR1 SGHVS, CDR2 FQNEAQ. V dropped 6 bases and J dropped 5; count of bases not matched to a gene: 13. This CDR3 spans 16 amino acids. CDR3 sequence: CASRRDGTGYRETQYF. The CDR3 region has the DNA TGTGCCAGCAGGCGGGATGGGACAGGGTATCGGGAGACCCAGTACTTC.

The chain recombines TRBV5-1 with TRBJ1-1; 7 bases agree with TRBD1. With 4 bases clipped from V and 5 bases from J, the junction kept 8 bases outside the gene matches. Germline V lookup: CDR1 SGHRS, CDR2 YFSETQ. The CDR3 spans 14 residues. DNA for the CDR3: TGCGCCAGCAGCAGACAGACAGGGAGTACTGAAGCTTTCTTT. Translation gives CASSRQTGSTEAFF.

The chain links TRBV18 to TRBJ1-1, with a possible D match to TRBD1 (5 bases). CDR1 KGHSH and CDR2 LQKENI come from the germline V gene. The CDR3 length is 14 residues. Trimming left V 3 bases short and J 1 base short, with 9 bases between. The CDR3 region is CASSPGGGNTEAFF. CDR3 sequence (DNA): TGTGCCAGCTCACCGGGCGGGGGGAACACTGAAGCTTTCTTT.

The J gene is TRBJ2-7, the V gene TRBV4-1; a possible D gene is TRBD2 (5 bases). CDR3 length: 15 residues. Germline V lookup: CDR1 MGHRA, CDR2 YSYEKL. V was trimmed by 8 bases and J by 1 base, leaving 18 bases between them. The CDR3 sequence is CASRNARGLSYEQYF. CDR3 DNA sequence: TGCGCCAGCCGTAACGCTCGGGGATTGTCCTACGAGCAGTACTTC.

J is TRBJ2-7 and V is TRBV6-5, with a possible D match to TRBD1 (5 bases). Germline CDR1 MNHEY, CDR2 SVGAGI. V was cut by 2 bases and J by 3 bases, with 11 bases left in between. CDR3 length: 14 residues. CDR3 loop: CASSYGQSNYEQYF. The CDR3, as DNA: TGTGCCAGCAGTTACGGACAATCAAACTACGAGCAGTACTTC.

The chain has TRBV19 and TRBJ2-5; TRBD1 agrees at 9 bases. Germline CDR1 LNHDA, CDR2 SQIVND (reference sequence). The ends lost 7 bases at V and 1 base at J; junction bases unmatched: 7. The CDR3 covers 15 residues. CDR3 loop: CASNPGQGIQETQYF. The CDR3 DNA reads TGTGCCAGTAACCCGGGACAGGGAATCCAAGAGACCCAGTACTTC.

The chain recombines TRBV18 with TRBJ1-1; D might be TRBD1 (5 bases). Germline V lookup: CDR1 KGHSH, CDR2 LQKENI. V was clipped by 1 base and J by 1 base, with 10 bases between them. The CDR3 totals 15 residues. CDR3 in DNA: TGTGCCAGCTCACCACGGGAGGGGTCGAACACTGAAGCTTTCTTT. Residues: CASSPREGSNTEAFF.

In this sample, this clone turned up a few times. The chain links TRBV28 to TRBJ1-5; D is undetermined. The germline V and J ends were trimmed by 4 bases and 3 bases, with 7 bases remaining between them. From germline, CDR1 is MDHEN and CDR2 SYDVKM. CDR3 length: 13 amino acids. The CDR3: CASSYSNNQPQHF. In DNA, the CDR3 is TGTGCCAGCAGTTACAGCAACAATCAGCCCCAGCATTTT.

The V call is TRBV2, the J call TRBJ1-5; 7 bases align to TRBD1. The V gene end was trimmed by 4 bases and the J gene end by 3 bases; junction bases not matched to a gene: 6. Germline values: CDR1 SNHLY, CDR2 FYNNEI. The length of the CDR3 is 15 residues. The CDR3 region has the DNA TGTGCCAGCAGTGCGGAGGGACAGATCAATCAGCCCCAGCATTTT. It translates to CASSAEGQINQPQHF. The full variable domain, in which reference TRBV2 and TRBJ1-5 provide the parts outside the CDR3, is EPEVTQTPSHQVTQMGQEVILRCVPISNHLYFYWYRQILGQKVEFLVSFYNNEISEKSEIFDDQFSVERPDGSNFTLKIRSTKLEDSAMYFCASSAEGQINQPQHFGDGTRLSIL.

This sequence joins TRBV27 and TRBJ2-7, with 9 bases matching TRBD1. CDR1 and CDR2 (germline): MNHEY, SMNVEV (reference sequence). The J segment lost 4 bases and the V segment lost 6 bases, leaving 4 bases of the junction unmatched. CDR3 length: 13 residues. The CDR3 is CASRRQGGYEQYF. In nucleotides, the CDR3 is TGTGCCAGCAGACGACAGGGGGGGTACGAGCAGTACTTC.

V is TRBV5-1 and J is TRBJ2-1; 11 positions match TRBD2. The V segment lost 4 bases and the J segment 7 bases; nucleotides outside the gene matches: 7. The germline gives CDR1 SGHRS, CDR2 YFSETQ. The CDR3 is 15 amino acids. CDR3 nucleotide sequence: TGCGCCAGCAGCCGAACTAGCGGGAGTTTAAATGAGCAGTTCTTC. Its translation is CASSRTSGSLNEQFF.

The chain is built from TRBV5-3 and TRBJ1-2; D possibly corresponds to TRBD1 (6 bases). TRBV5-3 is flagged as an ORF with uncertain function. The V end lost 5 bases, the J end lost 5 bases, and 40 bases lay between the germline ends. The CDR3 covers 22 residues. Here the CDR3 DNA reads TGTGCCAGAAGACCCCCCATTACCTTGGACAGTTCGGATTTTCGGCTCCCTTATGGCTACACCTTC. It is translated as CARRPPITLDSSDFRLPYGYTF.